This T cell receptor beta chain was sequenced in a study of blood T cell repertoires in COVID-19. Assay: immunoSEQ multiplex PCR; the TCRdb copy retains only in-frame clones and omits some. The sample gives about 230,000 clones, around 89% of which show up once; 2% to 2.5% is in the top ten. V dropped 5 bases and J dropped 5; count of bases not matched to a gene: 11. The CDR3 totals 17 residues. CDR1 and CDR2 (germline): SGHNT, YENEEA. The V call is TRBV11-3, the J call TRBJ2-3; TRBD2 agrees at 12 bases. This TCR was sampled from a middle-aged woman with acute COVID-19. The sample taken for sequencing was PBMCs or T cells enriched from blood (not recorded which). This chain's CDR3 is CASSTSSGRAFGDTQYF. CDR3 sequence (DNA): TGTGCCAGCAGCACCTCTAGCGGGAGGGCCTTCGGAGATACGCAGTATTTT. Looking up the rest from reference TRBV11-3 and TRBJ2-3 gives the full variable domain: EAGVVQSPRYKIIEKKQPVAFWCNPISGHNTLYWYLQNLGQGPELLIRYENEEAVDDSQLPKDRFSAERLKGVDSTLKIQPAELGDSAVYLCASSTSSGRAFGDTQYFGPGTRLTVL.